The 26 T cell receptor beta chains below were found in one sample sequenced in a study of control samples from healthy donors and cancer patients. Repertoires were generated with immunoSEQ multiplex PCR, while TCRdb's copy carries only in-frame clones and drops some. The data show about 76,000 clones, approximately 91% seen once. Sequencing was done on a sample of PBMCs. These receptors all stem from a woman in her 50s with colorectal cancer.

This clone is classed as medium-sized (0.01 to 0.1%). The chain couples TRBV6-5 to TRBJ1-2, with 9 positions matching TRBD1. Per germline, CDR1 MNHEY and CDR2 SVGAGI. This CDR3 comprises 14 residues. The junction had 4 bases not matched to a gene; V was cut back by 2 bases and J by 6 bases. The CDR3 DNA sequence: TGTGCCAGCAGTTACCTGGGGACAGGGAATGGCTACACCTTC. Encoded protein: CASSYLGTGNGYTF.

The CDR3 DNA sequence: TGTGCCATCAGTGAGGACAGGGTTATTGGCTACACCTTC. Translation: CAISEDRVIGYTF. This chain uses TRBV10-3 with TRBJ1-2, with TRBD1 matching over 7 bases. V trimming: 2 bases; J trimming: 7 bases; junction bases outside the gene matches: 4. This CDR3 comprises 13 residues. CDR1 ENHRY and CDR2 SYGVKD come from the germline V gene.

This chain connects TRBV28 to TRBJ1-2; D not certain. Trimming took off 10 bases at V and 2 bases at J, with 8 bases between the two ends. The CDR3 totals 11 residues. The germline V gene has CDR1 MDHEN and CDR2 SYDVKM. The CDR3 nucleotides are TGTGCCACCCACAGCAACTATGGCTACACCTTC. Encoded protein: CATHSNYGYTF.

The chain employs TRBV10-1 and TRBJ2-3; 7 bases map to TRBD1. The CDR3 spans 14 residues. Germline V gene data show CDR1 as WNHNN and CDR2 as SYGVQD (reference sequence). The V segment lost 6 bases and the J segment 4 bases; nucleotides outside the gene matches: 7. This CDR3 is CASREDRAPDTQYF. For the CDR3, the DNA is TGCGCCAGCAGGGAAGACAGGGCTCCAGATACGCAGTATTTT.

The rearrangement links TRBV19 to TRBJ2-6; the D gene is possibly TRBD1 (6 bases). The CDR3 is made up of 16 amino acids. Trimming removed 4 bases from V and 0 bases from J, with 10 bases in between. Looked up from germline, CDR1 is LNHDA and CDR2 is SQIVND (reference sequence). CDR3 in amino acids: CASSRDTYSGANVLTF. The CDR3, as DNA: TGTGCCAGTAGTAGGGACACCTACTCTGGGGCCAACGTCCTGACTTTC.

J is TRBJ2-5 and V is TRBV3-1 (or the pseudogene TRBV3-2); D is perhaps TRBD2 (6 bases). The germline CDR1 and CDR2 sequences are LGHDT and YNNKEL (reference sequence). The CDR3 runs 12 residues. The ends were cut back, 5 bases at V and 7 bases at J, with 11 bases in the middle. The CDR3 region is CASSGSGGTQYF. In nucleotides, the CDR3 is TGTGCCAGCAGCGGTAGCGGTGGGACCCAGTACTTC.

This clone appeared a single time. The CDR3 region has the DNA TGTGCCAGCAGCTTGGCCGGGATAATGGGGCACTATGGCTACACCTTC. Translating gives CASSLAGIMGHYGYTF. The J gene is TRBJ1-2, the V gene TRBV5-6, with a tentative D call TRBD1 (5 bases). CDR1 is SGHDT, CDR2 YYEEEE, per germline. V shed 0 bases and J shed 3 bases, with 15 bases lying between them. The CDR3 is 16 residues long.

The sample holds a few counts of this clone. The chain uses TRBV5-1 and TRBJ1-3, with TRBD1 matching 7 bases. The J segment lost 4 bases and the V segment lost 4 bases, leaving 8 bases of the junction unmatched. Germline V gene data show CDR1 as SGHRS and CDR2 as YFSETQ. The CDR3 sequence is 15 residues long. This chain's CDR3 is CASSGGQSKGNTIYF. DNA for the CDR3: TGCGCCAGCAGCGGGGGACAGTCAAAGGGAAACACCATATATTTT.

V and J are TRBV12-3 or TRBV12-4 and TRBJ2-7; D not certain. The CDR3 contains 13 residues. V lost 1 base, J lost 6 bases, and 10 bases lay in between. The CDR3 DNA is TGTGCCAGCAGTTTAGGGGCTGAACGCGAGCAGTACGTC. It codes for CASSLGAEREQYV.

The chain carries TRBV24-1 and TRBJ1-2, with D unresolved. This CDR3 is built from 12 residues. Germline CDR1 KGHDR, CDR2 SFDVKD. Trimming shortened V by 7 bases and J by 6 bases, and 11 bases separated the two germline ends. This CDR3 reads CATSTREDGYTF. The CDR3, as DNA: TGTGCCACCAGCACTCGGGAGGATGGCTACACCTTC.

The chain uses TRBV20-1 and TRBJ1-6, with TRBD1 as a possible D gene (6 bases). Trimming removed 3 bases from V and 10 bases from J, with 16 bases in between. Germline V CDR1 and CDR2: DFQATT, SNEGSKA (reference sequence). The CDR3 runs to 14 residues. DNA for the CDR3: TGCAGTGCTAGTGATACAGGGCTGGCATCACCCCTCCACTTT. It encodes CSASDTGLASPLHF.

The chain links TRBV19 to TRBJ2-3, with TRBD1 matching over 9 bases. The CDR3 consists of 16 residues. The germline V gene encodes CDR1 LNHDA and CDR2 SQIVND (reference sequence). V gave up 6 bases and J gave up 2 bases; unmatched junction bases: 9. CDR3 residues: CASRVGQGSFTDTQYF. The CDR3 region has the DNA TGTGCCAGTAGGGTCGGACAGGGGAGTTTCACAGATACGCAGTATTTT. The whole variable domain, filled in from reference TRBV19 and TRBJ2-3, reads DGGITQSPKYLFRKEGQNVTLSCEQNLNHDAMYWYRQDPGQGLRLIYYSQIVNDFQKGDIAEGYSVSREKKESFPLTVTSAQKNPTAFYLCASRVGQGSFTDTQYFGPGTRLTVL.

The chain joins TRBV30 to TRBJ1-3, with D hard to call. This CDR3 has 15 residues. V dropped 3 bases and J dropped 0 bases, with 12 bases sitting between them. The germline CDR1 and CDR2 sequences are GTSNPN and SVGIG (reference sequence). The CDR3 DNA follows: TGTGCCTGGAGCGTACAGCCTTACTCTGGAAACACCATATATTTT. It codes for CAWSVQPYSGNTIYF.

The rearrangement uses TRBV27 and TRBJ1-1; 8 nucleotides line up with TRBD1. After removal of 5 bases from V and 3 bases from J, the junction contained 5 bases not matched to a gene. The CDR3 has 14 amino acids. Germline V gives CDR1 MNHEY, CDR2 SMNVEV (reference sequence). CDR3 coding DNA: TGTGCCAGCAGTCTCAGGGGGCTGGACACTGAAGCTTTCTTT. It specifies CASSLRGLDTEAFF.

The chain uses TRBV7-2 and TRBJ1-1; a possible D gene is TRBD1 (5 bases). The length of the CDR3 is 14 residues. Germline lookup yields CDR1 SGHTA and CDR2 FQGNSA. V gave up 1 base and J gave up 8 bases, with 14 bases separating them. The CDR3 DNA reads TGTGCCAGCAGCTTAGGAATGGGGCTCTTGGAAGCTTTCTTT. Protein sequence: CASSLGMGLLEAFF.

The rearrangement joins TRBV5-6 to TRBJ2-7; D call uncertain. CDR1 and CDR2 (germline): SGHDT, YYEEEE. CDR3 length: 16 residues. V shed 4 bases and J shed 3 bases, with 20 bases lying between them. This CDR3 reads CASSPDVYGNYYEQYV. In nucleotides, the CDR3 is TGTGCCAGCAGCCCGGACGTATACGGCAATTACTACGAGCAGTACGTC.

The CDR3 DNA is TGCGCCAGCAGCCAAAGAGGAACTGAAGCTTTCTTT. Its translation is CASSQRGTEAFF. This sequence joins TRBV4-3 and TRBJ1-1; the D is unclear. CDR1 and CDR2 (germline): LGHNA, YSLEER. Trimming removed 2 bases from V and 5 bases from J, with 6 bases in between. This CDR3 is built from 12 residues.

This chain uses TRBV6-5 with TRBJ1-2; 11 positions agree with TRBD1. Germline trimming cut 6 bases from V and 4 bases from J; bases unmatched to any gene: 4. This CDR3 is built from 14 residues. Germline values: CDR1 MNHEY, CDR2 SVGAGI. CDR3 sequence (DNA): TGTGCCAGCAGGAGGACAGGGGGCTTCTATGGCTACACCTTC. The encoded protein is CASRRTGGFYGYTF.

This sequence joins TRBV3-1 (or the pseudogene TRBV3-2) and TRBJ1-5; 10 bases line up with TRBD1. V lost 1 base and J lost 6; bases outside the gene matches: 6. The germline CDR1 and CDR2 sequences are LGHDT and YNNKEL (reference sequence). This CDR3 is built from 16 residues. CDR3 in amino acids: CASSQGTGGTGQPQHF. The CDR3 DNA is TGTGCCAGCAGCCAAGGGACAGGGGGGACGGGTCAGCCCCAGCATTTT.

The J gene is TRBJ2-1, the V gene TRBV9; 7 positions agree with TRBD2. The CDR3 extends over 16 amino acids. V lost 4 bases and J lost 0; bases outside the gene matches: 7. Germline lookup yields CDR1 SGDLS and CDR2 YYNGEE. The CDR3 nucleotides read TGTGCCAGCAGCCCCCTGGGGGGGAGCTCCTACAATGAGCAGTTCTTC. Translation gives CASSPLGGSSYNEQFF.

The chain employs TRBV19 and TRBJ1-1, with unresolved D. This CDR3 contains 13 residues. In germline, CDR1 is LNHDA, CDR2 SQIVND (reference sequence). Trimming left V 5 bases short and J 4 bases short, with 11 bases between. CDR3 sequence: CASSSSPATEAFF. The CDR3 bases are TGTGCCAGTAGTTCATCACCGGCCACTGAAGCTTTCTTT. The complete variable domain, with remaining parts taken from reference TRBV19 and TRBJ1-1, reads DGGITQSPKYLFRKEGQNVTLSCEQNLNHDAMYWYRQDPGQGLRLIYYSQIVNDFQKGDIAEGYSVSREKKESFPLTVTSAQKNPTAFYLCASSSSPATEAFFGQGTRLTVV.

V and J are TRBV9 and TRBJ2-2; either TRBD1 or TRBD2 may supply D (5 bases each). Germline V CDR1 and CDR2: SGDLS, YYNGEE. The CDR3 loop spans 15 amino acids. V lost 4 bases and J 6 bases, leaving 16 bases between the germline ends. CDR3 amino acids: CASSPSGTPPGELFF. The DNA of the CDR3 is TGTGCCAGCAGCCCATCCGGGACCCCCCCCGGGGAGCTGTTTTTT.

The V gene is TRBV29-1, the J gene TRBJ1-2; 7 positions match TRBD1. Trimming at V came to 6 bases and at J to 8 bases, leaving 15 bases not matched to a gene. Germline V gene data show CDR1 as SQVTM and CDR2 as ANQGSEA. CDR3 length: 14 amino acids. This chain's CDR3 is CSVREETGRAGYTF. DNA for the CDR3: TGCAGCGTCCGCGAAGAGACAGGGCGTGCGGGCTACACCTTC.

The chain joins TRBV7-8 to TRBJ2-3; maybe TRBD1 (6 bases). The CDR3 has 16 residues. Germline assignment: CDR1 SGHVS and CDR2 FQNEAQ. V was trimmed by 6 bases and J by 6 bases, leaving 22 bases between them. CDR3 in DNA: TGTGCCAGCAGTCAACCCGGGACACGACAGTTGGATACGCAGTATTTT. Protein product: CASSQPGTRQLDTQYF.

The V call is TRBV4-2, the J call TRBJ2-3; 10 bases line up with TRBD2. CDR3 size: 19 residues. V lost 0 bases to trimming and J lost 0 bases; unmatched junction nucleotides: 9. Per the germline V gene, CDR1 is LGHNA and CDR2 is YNFKEQ. The CDR3 reads CASSQDPGLAVTSTDTQYF. The CDR3 DNA is TGTGCCAGCAGCCAAGATCCCGGACTAGCGGTGACTAGCACAGATACGCAGTATTTT.

This CDR3 reads CASSLVQGSYGYTF. CDR3 sequence (DNA): TGCGCCAGCAGCTTGGTTCAGGGTAGTTATGGCTACACCTTC. This sequence joins TRBV5-1 and TRBJ1-2, with D possibly matching TRBD1 (5 bases). The V end lost 0 bases, the J end lost 5 bases, and 11 bases lay between the germline ends. The CDR3 totals 14 residues. Germline values: CDR1 SGHRS, CDR2 YFSETQ. Supplemented by reference TRBV5-1 and TRBJ1-2, the full variable domain reads KAGVTQTPRYLIKTRGQQVTLSCSPISGHRSVSWYQQTPGQGLQFLFEYFSETQRNKGNFPGRFSGRQFSNSRSEMNVSTLELGDSALYLCASSLVQGSYGYTFGSGTRLTVV.